These 24 T cell receptor beta chains came from one sample sequenced in a study of cytomegalovirus exposure and HLA in healthy donors. In the PCR, 60 Vbeta and 13 Jbeta primers were used. Using immunoSEQ multiplex PCR, the repertoire was profiled, and TCRdb retains in-frame clones only, with some absent. The sample records around 200,000 clones, 60% to 85% being singletons. The sequencing input was PBMCs. These receptor sequences come from a woman aged 18-29 years in good health and CMV-seronegative.

This rearrangement joins TRBV7-8 to TRBJ2-5; 7 bases are a match to TRBD1. Germline lookup yields CDR1 SGHVS and CDR2 FQNEAQ. This CDR3 comprises 12 residues. J gave up 2 bases and V 11 bases, and 5 bases lay outside the gene matches. The CDR3, as DNA: TGTGCCGGCGGACAGGAGCAAGAGACCCAGTACTTC. Translated: CAGGQEQETQYF.

Only a few counts were recorded for this clone. The J gene is TRBJ2-7, the V gene TRBV30; TRBD2 matches 10 bases. The length of the CDR3 is 15 residues. Germline trimming cut 3 bases from V and 5 bases from J; bases unmatched to any gene: 10. Germline V gene sequence: CDR1 GTSNPN, CDR2 SVGIG (reference sequence). The CDR3 protein is CAWSRSGRASDEQYF. The CDR3 region has the DNA TGTGCCTGGAGCCGAAGCGGGAGGGCCTCTGACGAGCAGTACTTC.

This clone was seen just once. The chain joins TRBV5-1 to TRBJ2-7; D might be TRBD1 (7 bases). Germline V lookup: CDR1 SGHRS, CDR2 YFSETQ. Trimming left V 0 bases short and J 3 bases short, with 13 bases between. The CDR3 runs to 15 residues. The CDR3 protein is CASSLAGGQHYEQYF. The CDR3 coding sequence is TGCGCCAGCAGCTTGGCCGGGGGACAGCACTACGAGCAGTACTTC. The full variable domain, its missing parts supplied by reference TRBV5-1 and TRBJ2-7, is KAGVTQTPRYLIKTRGQQVTLSCSPISGHRSVSWYQQTPGQGLQFLFEYFSETQRNKGNFPGRFSGRQFSNSRSEMNVSTLELGDSALYLCASSLAGGQHYEQYFGPGTRLTVT.

CDR3 sequence (DNA): TGTGCCAGCAGCGGGCCCCCGGCACGGGCTTTCTTT. Residues: CASSGPPARAFF. The rearrangement links TRBV4-2 to TRBJ1-1; no firm D call. The germline V gene encodes CDR1 LGHNA and CDR2 YNFKEQ. The CDR3 is 12 amino acids. Trimming took 5 bases from V and 11 from J, leaving 15 bases between them.

J is TRBJ2-1 and V is TRBV7-3; D is possibly TRBD2 (6 bases). Germline assignment: CDR1 SGHTA and CDR2 FQGTGA. Trimming pared 5 bases from V and 0 bases from J, leaving 14 bases between. The CDR3 contains 16 residues. CDR3 amino acids: CASSPGAGSSYNEQFF. CDR3 coding DNA: TGTGCCAGCAGCCCGGGCGCGGGGAGCTCCTACAATGAGCAGTTCTTC. Complete variable domain (other parts from reference TRBV7-3 and TRBJ2-1): GAGVSQTPSNKVTEKGKYVELRCDPISGHTALYWYRQSLGQGPEFLIYFQGTGAADDSGLPNDRFFAVRPEGSVSTLKIQRTERGDSAVYLCASSPGAGSSYNEQFFGPGTRLTVL.

The chain couples TRBV19 to TRBJ2-7, with 7 bases identical to TRBD1. The V gene end was trimmed by 0 bases and the J gene end by 0 bases; junction bases not matched to a gene: 2. The CDR3 length is 15 residues. Per germline, CDR1 LNHDA and CDR2 SQIVND (reference sequence). CDR3 bases: TGTGCCAGTAGTATAGAAGCAGGGGGCTCCTACGAGCAGTACTTC. It translates to CASSIEAGGSYEQYF.

V is TRBV6-1 and J is TRBJ2-7; 9 positions match TRBD1. The germline CDR1 and CDR2 sequences are MNHNS and SASEGT. Trimming removed 8 bases from V and 2 bases from J; junction bases left unmatched: 7. There are 14 residues in the CDR3. CDR3 loop: CASSGTGTAYEQYF. In nucleotides, the CDR3 is TGTGCCAGCTCCGGGACAGGGACAGCCTACGAGCAGTACTTC.

The rearrangement links TRBV19 to TRBJ2-5, with 9 nucleotides matching TRBD1. Germline values: CDR1 LNHDA, CDR2 SQIVND (reference sequence). With 5 bases clipped from V and 5 bases from J, the junction kept 6 bases outside the gene matches. CDR3 length: 14 residues. CDR3 bases: TGTGCCAGTAGTCGGGGACAGGGATGGGAGACCCAGTACTTC. Protein: CASSRGQGWETQYF. Together with reference TRBV19 and TRBJ2-5, the CDR3 gives the full variable domain: DGGITQSPKYLFRKEGQNVTLSCEQNLNHDAMYWYRQDPGQGLRLIYYSQIVNDFQKGDIAEGYSVSREKKESFPLTVTSAQKNPTAFYLCASSRGQGWETQYFGPGTRLLVL.

A note on this clone: Its ends do not fully match the called genes, so a read error is possible. V gene TRBV29-1 combines with J gene TRBJ1-1, with D possibly TRBD1 on 6 matching bases. Per the germline V gene, CDR1 is SQVTM and CDR2 is ANQGSEA. The length of the CDR3 is 12 residues. CDR3 nucleotides: TGCGGCGTGACACAGGGGAACACTGAAGCTTTCTTT. Translation: CGVTQGNTEAFF. The entire variable domain, with the rest obtained from reference TRBV29-1 and TRBJ1-1, is as follows: SAVISQKPSRDICQRGTSLTIQCQVDSQVTMMFWYRQQPGQSLTLIATANQGSEATYESGFVIDKFPISRPNLTFSTLTVSNMSPEDSSIYLCGVTQGNTEAFFGQGTRLTVV.

This sequence joins TRBV27 and TRBJ1-1; maybe TRBD1 (6 bases). Germline CDR1 reads MNHEY; CDR2 reads SMNVEV (reference sequence). V was shortened by 7 bases and J by 0 bases, with 12 bases between the two germline ends. The length of the CDR3 is 14 residues. In DNA, the CDR3 is TGTGCCAGCAATACAGGGACCATGAACACTGAAGCTTTCTTT. It yields the protein CASNTGTMNTEAFF.

This clone has a single count. CDR3 DNA sequence: TGTGCCAGCAGTTTTCCCTCCTTTAGCGGGAGCTCCTACGAGCAGTACTTC. This codes for CASSFPSFSGSSYEQYF. The V gene is TRBV28, the J gene TRBJ2-7; the match to TRBD2 covers 9 bases. Germline V gives CDR1 MDHEN, CDR2 SYDVKM. Trimming removed 3 bases from V and 0 bases from J; junction bases left unmatched: 9. The CDR3 extends over 17 amino acids.

A few counts support this clone. This chain connects TRBV4-3 to TRBJ1-1, with D tentatively TRBD1 (6 bases). Germline lookup yields CDR1 LGHNA and CDR2 YSLEER. Trimming removed 1 base at V and 6 bases at J, with 15 bases between. The CDR3 is made up of 15 amino acids. In nucleotides, the CDR3 is TGCGCCAGCAGCCAAGTGCGTTCGGGGGGCGCTGAAGCTTTCTTT. Its protein product is CASSQVRSGGAEAFF.

The chain employs TRBV27 and TRBJ1-4; D gene unclear. The CDR3 runs to 15 residues. Germline V gene lookup returns CDR1 MNHEY and CDR2 SMNVEV (reference sequence). The V and J ends lost 0 bases and 8 bases respectively, with 13 bases between them. The CDR3 DNA reads as TGTGCCAGCAGTTTATCGCCCAGGTCGAAGGAAAAACTGTTTTTT. It yields the protein CASSLSPRSKEKLFF. Variable domain in full (rest from reference TRBV27 and TRBJ1-4): EAQVTQNPRYLITVTGKKLTVTCSQNMNHEYMSWYRQDPGLGLRQIYYSMNVEVTDKGDVPEGYKVSRKEKRNFPLILESPSPNQTSLYFCASSLSPRSKEKLFFGSGTQLSVL.

CDR3 in amino acids: CASSQDQSSGTNTGELFF. The CDR3 nucleotides read TGTGCCAGCAGCCAAGATCAGTCTAGCGGGACGAACACCGGGGAGCTGTTTTTT. The rearrangement joins TRBV4-2 to TRBJ2-2; 9 positions match TRBD2. CDR1 LGHNA and CDR2 YNFKEQ come from the germline V gene. V dropped 0 bases and J dropped 0; count of bases not matched to a gene: 5. The CDR3 covers 18 residues.

This clone was seen only once. The chain recombines TRBV9 with TRBJ2-5; 8 bases are a match to TRBD2. The length of the CDR3 is 15 residues. The V and J ends lost 3 bases and 2 bases, in that order; junction bases with no gene match: 6. CDR1 is SGDLS, CDR2 YYNGEE, per germline. The CDR3 loop reads CASSGRGGGQETQYF. In DNA form, the CDR3 reads TGTGCCAGCAGCGGCCGGGGGGGCGGACAAGAGACCCAGTACTTC.

This chain connects TRBV28 to TRBJ1-6; 8 nucleotides agree with TRBD1. This CDR3 spans 14 amino acids. Trimming removed 8 bases from V and 5 bases from J; junction bases left unmatched: 5. Per the germline V gene, CDR1 is MDHEN and CDR2 is SYDVKM. The CDR3 DNA reads as TGTGCCAGCGTAGGGACAGGAGATAATTCACCCCTCCACTTT. Residues: CASVGTGDNSPLHF.

V gene TRBV5-6 combines with J gene TRBJ1-1; D might be TRBD1 (5 bases). Germline CDR1 SGHDT, CDR2 YYEEEE. V lost 0 bases and J 7 bases, leaving 16 bases between the germline ends. CDR3 length: 15 amino acids. This CDR3 reads CASSLAPGRQYEAFF. The CDR3 bases are TGTGCCAGCAGCTTGGCTCCAGGGAGGCAATATGAAGCTTTCTTT.

This chain joins TRBV4-1 and TRBJ2-3, with TRBD1 as a possible D gene (5 bases). The CDR3 has 16 amino acids. Trimming shortened V by 1 base and J by 3 bases, and 14 bases separated the two germline ends. Germline V gene sequence: CDR1 MGHRA, CDR2 YSYEKL. The CDR3 reads CASSQVFTGETDTQYF. For the CDR3, the DNA is TGCGCCAGCAGCCAAGTGTTCACAGGAGAGACAGATACGCAGTATTTT.

The count of this clone is one. This chain joins TRBV5-6 and TRBJ2-5; 7 bases map to TRBD1. The CDR3 is 13 amino acids. Trimming cost V 4 bases and J 2 bases; bases outside gene matches: 2. Looked up from germline, CDR1 is SGHDT and CDR2 is YYEEEE. CDR3 nucleotide sequence: TGTGCCAGCAGCCGCAGGGGGCAAGAGACCCAGTACTTC. The encoded protein is CASSRRGQETQYF. Full variable domain (outside the CDR3, taken from reference TRBV5-6 and TRBJ2-5): DAGVTQSPTHLIKTRGQQVTLRCSPKSGHDTVSWYQQALGQGPQFIFQYYEEEERQRGNFPDRFSGHQFPNYSSELNVNALLLGDSALYLCASSRRGQETQYFGPGTRLLVL.

This clone has more than one count but fewer than ten. This chain joins TRBV4-2 and TRBJ1-5; D not resolved. CDR3 length: 15 residues. V lost 0 bases and J lost 0, with 6 bases in between. Germline loops: CDR1 LGHNA, CDR2 YNFKEQ. The CDR3 here is CASSQDPYSNQPQHF. In nucleotides, the CDR3 is TGTGCCAGCAGCCAAGATCCGTATAGCAATCAGCCCCAGCATTTT.

This clone was observed once. This rearrangement joins TRBV7-9 to TRBJ1-1; D is unresolved. Looked up from germline, CDR1 is SEHNR and CDR2 is FQNEAQ (reference sequence). CDR3 size: 13 residues. V was trimmed by 1 base and J by 4 bases, leaving 7 bases between them. CDR3 in DNA: TGTGCCAGCAGCTTAGATGCCAGCACTGAAGCTTTCTTT. Amino acids: CASSLDASTEAFF.

The chain couples TRBV30 to TRBJ2-5; 8 nucleotides align to TRBD1. V gave up 5 bases and J gave up 0 bases; unmatched junction bases: 2. The CDR3 consists of 13 residues. CDR1 is GTSNPN, CDR2 SVGIG, per germline (reference sequence). CDR3 sequence (DNA): TGTGCCTGGTCGGACAGGGACCAAGAGACCCAGTACTTC. This gives the protein CAWSDRDQETQYF.

The rearrangement uses TRBV29-1 and TRBJ1-2; TRBD1 is a possible D gene (6 bases). The CDR3 loop spans 11 amino acids. Between the trimmed V and J ends, which lost 4 bases and 3 bases, there was a span of 6 bases. The germline V gene encodes CDR1 SQVTM and CDR2 ANQGSEA. The CDR3 is CSVGTDYGYTF. CDR3 DNA sequence: TGCAGCGTTGGGACAGACTATGGCTACACCTTC.

The chain links TRBV5-1 to TRBJ2-7, with 7 bases aligning to TRBD1. Germline lookup yields CDR1 SGHRS and CDR2 YFSETQ. Trimming cost V 5 bases and J 5 bases; bases outside gene matches: 7. The CDR3 spans 13 residues. CDR3 nucleotides: TGCGCCAGCAGACGGACAGGTTCTAACGAGCAGTACTTC. Its protein product is CASRRTGSNEQYF.